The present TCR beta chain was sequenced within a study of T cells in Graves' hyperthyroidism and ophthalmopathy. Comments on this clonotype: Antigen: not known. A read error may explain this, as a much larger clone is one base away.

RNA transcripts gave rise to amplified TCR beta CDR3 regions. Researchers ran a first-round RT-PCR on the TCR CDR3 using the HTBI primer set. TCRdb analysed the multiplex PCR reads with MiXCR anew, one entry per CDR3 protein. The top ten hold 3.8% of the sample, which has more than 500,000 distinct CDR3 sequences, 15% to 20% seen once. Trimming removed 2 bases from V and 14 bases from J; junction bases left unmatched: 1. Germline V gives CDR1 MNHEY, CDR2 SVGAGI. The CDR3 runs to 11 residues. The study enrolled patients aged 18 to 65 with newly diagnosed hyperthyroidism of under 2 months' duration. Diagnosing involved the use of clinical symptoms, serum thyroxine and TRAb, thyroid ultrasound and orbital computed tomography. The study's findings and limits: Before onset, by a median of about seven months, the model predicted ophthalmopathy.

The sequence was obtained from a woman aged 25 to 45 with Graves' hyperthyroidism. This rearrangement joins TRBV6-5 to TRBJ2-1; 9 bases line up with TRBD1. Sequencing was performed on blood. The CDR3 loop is CASSYGTGKFF. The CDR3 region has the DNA TGTGCCAGCAGTTACGGGACAGGGAAGTTCTTC.